This record covers a single T cell receptor beta chain. Its antigen is undetermined. Other nucleotide sequences from this sample produce the same CDR3. The CDR3 loop spans 11 amino acids. Trimming took off 1 base at V and 5 bases at J, with 3 bases between the two ends. From germline, CDR1 is SGHDT and CDR2 YYEEEE. This sample stems from a study of beta chain features in type 1 diabetes. Expressed TCRB transcripts were sequenced, since all the RNA that had been isolated was reverse transcribed. Profiling relied on immunoSEQ multiplex PCR, and the TCRdb table lists in-frame clones only, not all of them. Of 500,000 to 850,000 clones in the sample, over 13% were seen once. Study results and limitations: HLA effects on TCRB rearrangement stayed unresolved here. The study found moderately but significantly shorter TCRB CDR3s in all four CD4+ subsets of Type 1 diabetes patients.

The sequencing sample was made of naive CD4+ T cells from blood. The V gene is TRBV5-6, the J gene TRBJ2-5; D unclear. The source is a man younger than 35 with type 1 diabetes. CDR3 bases: TGTGCCAGCAGCTTGCAGGAGACCCAGTACTTC. Translated: CASSLQETQYF.